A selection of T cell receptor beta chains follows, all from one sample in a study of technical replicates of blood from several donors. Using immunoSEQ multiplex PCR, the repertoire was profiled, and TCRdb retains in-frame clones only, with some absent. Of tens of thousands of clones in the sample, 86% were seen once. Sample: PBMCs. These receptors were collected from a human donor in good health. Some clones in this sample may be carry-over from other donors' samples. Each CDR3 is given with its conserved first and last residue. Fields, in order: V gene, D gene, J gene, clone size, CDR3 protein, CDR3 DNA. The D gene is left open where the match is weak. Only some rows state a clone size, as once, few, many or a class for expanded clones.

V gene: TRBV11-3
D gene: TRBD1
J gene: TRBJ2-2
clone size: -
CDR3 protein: CASSFGTGGTGELFF
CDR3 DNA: TGTGCCAGCAGCTTTGGGACAGGAGGAACCGGGGAGCTGTTTTTT

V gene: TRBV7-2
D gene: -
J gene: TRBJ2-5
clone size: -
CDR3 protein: CASSLALGLETQYF
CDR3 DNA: TGTGCCAGCAGCTTAGCGCTGGGGCTGGAGACCCAGTACTTC

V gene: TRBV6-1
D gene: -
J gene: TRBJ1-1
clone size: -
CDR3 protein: CASSEVRNRAAFF
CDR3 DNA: TGTGCCAGCAGTGAAGTAAGGAACAGGGCGGCTTTCTTT

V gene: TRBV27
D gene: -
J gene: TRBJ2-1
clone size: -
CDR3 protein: CASSLDQRVEQFF
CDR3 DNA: TGTGCCAGCAGTCTGGACCAGCGGGTTGAGCAGTTCTTC

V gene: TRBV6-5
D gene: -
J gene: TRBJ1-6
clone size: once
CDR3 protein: CASSYLAGANSPLHF
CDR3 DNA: TGTGCCAGCAGTTACTTGGCTGGGGCCAATTCACCCCTCCACTTT

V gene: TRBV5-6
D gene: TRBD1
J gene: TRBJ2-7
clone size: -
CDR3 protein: CASSLRQGVYEQYF
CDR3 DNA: TGTGCCAGCAGCCTAAGACAGGGTGTCTACGAGCAGTACTTC

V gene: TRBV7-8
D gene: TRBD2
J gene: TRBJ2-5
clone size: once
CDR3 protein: CALGGRFTETQYF
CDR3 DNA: TGTGCCTTGGGGGGGAGGTTCACGGAGACCCAGTACTTC

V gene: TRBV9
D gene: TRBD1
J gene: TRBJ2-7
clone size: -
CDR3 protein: CASSPGTGGAGVSYEQYF
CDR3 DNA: TGTGCCAGCAGCCCCGGGACAGGGGGCGCTGGGGTCTCCTACGAGCAGTACTTC

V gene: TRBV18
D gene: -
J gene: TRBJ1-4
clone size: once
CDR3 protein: CASSLKEQGGSEKLFF
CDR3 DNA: TGTGCCAGCTCACTGAAAGAACAGGGTGGGTCTGAAAAACTGTTTTTT

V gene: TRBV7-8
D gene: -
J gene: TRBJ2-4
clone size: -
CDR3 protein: CASSLRAWDPNLSGAKNIQYF
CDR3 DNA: TGTGCCAGCAGCTTAAGGGCTTGGGATCCCAATCTTTCGGGGGCCAAAAACATTCAGTACTTC

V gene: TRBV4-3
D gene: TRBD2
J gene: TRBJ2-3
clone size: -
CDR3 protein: CASSQASSGSADTQYF
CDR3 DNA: TGCGCCAGCAGCCAAGCCTCTAGCGGGAGTGCAGATACGCAGTATTTT

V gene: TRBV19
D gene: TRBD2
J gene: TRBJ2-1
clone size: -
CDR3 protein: CASSRTSGSRHEQFF
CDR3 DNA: TGTGCCAGTAGTCGGACTAGCGGGAGTAGGCATGAGCAGTTCTTC

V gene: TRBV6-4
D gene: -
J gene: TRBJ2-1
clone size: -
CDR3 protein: CASSRDSSYNEQFF
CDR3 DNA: TGTGCCAGCAGCCGGGACTCCTCCTACAATGAGCAGTTCTTC

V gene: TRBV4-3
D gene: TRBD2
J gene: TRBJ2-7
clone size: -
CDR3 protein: CASSQDIAGSYEQYF
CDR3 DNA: TGCGCCAGCAGCCAAGATATAGCGGGATCCTACGAGCAGTACTTC

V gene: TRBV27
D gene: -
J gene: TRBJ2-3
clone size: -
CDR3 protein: CASSRGIWDTQYF
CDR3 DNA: TGTGCCAGCAGTAGGGGGATCTGGGATACGCAGTATTTT

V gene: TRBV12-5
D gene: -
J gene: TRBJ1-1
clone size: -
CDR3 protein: CASGLDRREAFF
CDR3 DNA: TGTGCTAGTGGTTTGGACCGGCGGGAAGCTTTCTTT

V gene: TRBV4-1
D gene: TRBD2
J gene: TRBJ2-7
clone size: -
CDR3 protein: CASSQGIVWRGNYEQYF
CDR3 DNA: TGCGCCAGCAGCCAAGGGATCGTATGGCGGGGGAACTACGAGCAGTACTTC

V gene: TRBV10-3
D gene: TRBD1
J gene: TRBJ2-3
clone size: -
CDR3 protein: CAITADRETDTQYF
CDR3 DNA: TGTGCCATCACGGCGGACAGGGAAACAGATACGCAGTATTTT

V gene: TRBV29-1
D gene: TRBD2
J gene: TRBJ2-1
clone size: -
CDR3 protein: CSVDPSGRPSHEQFF
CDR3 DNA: TGCAGCGTTGATCCTAGCGGGAGACCTTCCCATGAGCAGTTCTTC

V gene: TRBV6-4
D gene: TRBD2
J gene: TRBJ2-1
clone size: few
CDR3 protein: CASSNSGGDYNEQFF
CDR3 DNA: TGTGCCAGCAGTAATAGCGGGGGAGACTACAATGAGCAGTTCTTC

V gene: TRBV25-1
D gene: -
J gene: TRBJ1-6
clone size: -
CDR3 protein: CASSDQGSSYNSPLHF
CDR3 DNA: TGTGCCAGCAGTGACCAGGGCTCCTCCTATAATTCACCCCTCCACTTT

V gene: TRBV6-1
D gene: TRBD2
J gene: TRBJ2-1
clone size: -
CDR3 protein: CASRGSGSSYNEQFF
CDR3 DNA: TGTGCCAGCAGGGGTAGCGGGTCTTCCTACAATGAGCAGTTCTTC

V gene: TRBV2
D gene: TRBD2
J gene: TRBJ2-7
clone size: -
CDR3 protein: CASSARLAVGYEQYF
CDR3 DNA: TGTGCCAGCAGTGCTAGACTAGCGGTAGGCTACGAGCAGTACTTC

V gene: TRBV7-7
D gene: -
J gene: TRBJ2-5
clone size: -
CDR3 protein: CASSSLKQETQYF
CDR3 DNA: TGTGCCAGCAGCTCACTAAAACAAGAGACCCAGTACTTC

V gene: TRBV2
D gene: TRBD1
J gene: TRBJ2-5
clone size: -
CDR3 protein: CASRGTGRGETQYF
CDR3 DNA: TGTGCCAGCAGGGGGACAGGGCGTGGAGAGACCCAGTACTTC

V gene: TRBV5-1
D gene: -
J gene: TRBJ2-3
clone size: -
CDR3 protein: CASNSWGGASTDTQYF
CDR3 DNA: TGCGCCAGCAACTCCTGGGGGGGGGCAAGCACAGATACGCAGTATTTT

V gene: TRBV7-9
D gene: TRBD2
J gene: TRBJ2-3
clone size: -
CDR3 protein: CASSRGGRGDTQYF
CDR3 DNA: TGTGCCAGCAGCCGGGGGGGCCGGGGAGATACGCAGTATTTT

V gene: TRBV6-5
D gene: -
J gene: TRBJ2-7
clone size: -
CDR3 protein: CASRSGTLSIYEQYF
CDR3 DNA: TGTGCCAGCAGATCCGGGACACTATCCATATACGAGCAGTACTTC

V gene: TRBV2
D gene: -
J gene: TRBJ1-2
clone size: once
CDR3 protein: CASSEGLGARVYGYTF
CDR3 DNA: TGTGCCAGCAGTGAGGGTCTGGGGGCTCGTGTCTATGGCTACACCTTC